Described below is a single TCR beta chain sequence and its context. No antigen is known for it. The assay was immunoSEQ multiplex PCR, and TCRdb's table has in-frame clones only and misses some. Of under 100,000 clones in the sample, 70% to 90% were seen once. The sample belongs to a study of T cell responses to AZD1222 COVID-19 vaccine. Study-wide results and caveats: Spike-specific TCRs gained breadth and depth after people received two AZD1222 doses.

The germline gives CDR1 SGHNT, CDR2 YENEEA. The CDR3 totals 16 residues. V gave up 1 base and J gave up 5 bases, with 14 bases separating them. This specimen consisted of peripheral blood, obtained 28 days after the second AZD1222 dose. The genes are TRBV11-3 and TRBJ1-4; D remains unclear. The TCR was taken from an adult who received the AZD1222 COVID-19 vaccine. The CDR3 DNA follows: TGTGCCAGCAGCTTAGGAGGGTCAGGTCCAAATGAAAAACTGTTTTTT. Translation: CASSLGGSGPNEKLFF. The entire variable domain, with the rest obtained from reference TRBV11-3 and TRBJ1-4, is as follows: EAGVVQSPRYKIIEKKQPVAFWCNPISGHNTLYWYLQNLGQGPELLIRYENEEAVDDSQLPKDRFSAERLKGVDSTLKIQPAELGDSAVYLCASSLGGSGPNEKLFFGSGTQLSVL.